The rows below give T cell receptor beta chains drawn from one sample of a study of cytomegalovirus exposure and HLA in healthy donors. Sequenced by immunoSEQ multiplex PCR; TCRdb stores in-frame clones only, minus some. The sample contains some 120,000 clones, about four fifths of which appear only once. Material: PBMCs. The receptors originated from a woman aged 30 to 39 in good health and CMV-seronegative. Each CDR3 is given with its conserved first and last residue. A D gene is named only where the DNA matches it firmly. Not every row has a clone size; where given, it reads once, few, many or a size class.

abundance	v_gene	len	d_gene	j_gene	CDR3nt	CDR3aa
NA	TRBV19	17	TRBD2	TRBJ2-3	TGTGCCAGTAGTATAGCAGGCCAGCGGGAGAGGCCAGATACGCAGTATTTT	CASSIAGQRERPDTQYF
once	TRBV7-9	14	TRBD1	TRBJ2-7	TGTGCCAGCAGCTACGGGACAGTCTCCTACGAGCAGTACTTC	CASSYGTVSYEQYF
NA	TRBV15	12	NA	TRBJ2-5	TGTGCCACCAGCAGACAGAGGGAGACCCAGTACTTC	CATSRQRETQYF
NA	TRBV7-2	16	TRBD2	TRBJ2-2	TGTGCCAGCAGCTTAAGGGTAGCGGGAGACACCGGGGAGCTGTTTTTT	CASSLRVAGDTGELFF
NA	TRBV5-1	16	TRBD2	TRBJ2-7	TGCGCCAGCAGCTTGGACGGTTGGACTAGCGGCTACGAGCAGTACTTC	CASSLDGWTSGYEQYF
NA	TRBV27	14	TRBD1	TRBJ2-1	TGTGCCAGCACACGGACAGGGGCCTACAATGAGCAGTTCTTC	CASTRTGAYNEQFF
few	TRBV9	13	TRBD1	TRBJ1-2	TGTGCCAGCAGCACGACAGGGTCCTATGGCTACACCTTC	CASSTTGSYGYTF
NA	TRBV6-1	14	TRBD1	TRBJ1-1	TGTGCCAGCAGCTCCTGGGACAGGGCCGGTGAAGCTTTCTTT	CASSSWDRAGEAFF
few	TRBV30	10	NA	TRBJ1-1	TGTGCCTGGAGTCCCCCGGGGGCTTTCTTT	CAWSPPGAFF
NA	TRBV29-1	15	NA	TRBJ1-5	TGCAGCGTTGTAAATACCGGGGATAGCAATCAGCCCCAGCATTTT	CSVVNTGDSNQPQHF
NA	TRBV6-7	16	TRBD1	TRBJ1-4	TGTGCCAGCAGTTACCCTCGGACAGGGGAAAATGAAAAACTGTTTTTT	CASSYPRTGENEKLFF
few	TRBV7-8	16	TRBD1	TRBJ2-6	TGTGCCAGCATGGACAGGGCCAGCTCTGGGGCCAACGTCCTGACTTTC	CASMDRASSGANVLTF
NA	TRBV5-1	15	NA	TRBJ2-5	TGCGCCAGCAGCTTGGCATTGGACTCTCAAGAGACCCAGTACTTC	CASSLALDSQETQYF
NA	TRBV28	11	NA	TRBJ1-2	TGTGCCAGCACCAGTAACTATGGCTACACCTTC	CASTSNYGYTF
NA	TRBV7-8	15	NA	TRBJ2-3	TGTGCCAGCAGCCTTATGACAGCCCCGCGGGATACGCAGTATTTT	CASSLMTAPRDTQYF
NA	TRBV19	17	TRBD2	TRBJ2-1	TGTGCCAGTAGTAAGGGGACTAGCGGGAGTATGTACAATGAGCAGTTCTTC	CASSKGTSGSMYNEQFF
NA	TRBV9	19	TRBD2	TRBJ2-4	TGTGCCAGCAGCGTAGGGTTGGGACTAGCGGGGGTAGCCAAAAACATTCAGTACTTC	CASSVGLGLAGVAKNIQYF
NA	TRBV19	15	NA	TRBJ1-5	TGTGCCAGTAGTATAGTCGGAGCTAGCAATCAGCCCCAGCATTTT	CASSIVGASNQPQHF
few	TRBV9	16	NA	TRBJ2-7	TGTGCCAGCAGCGTAGGGCTTTCCGGGAGAGTCTACGAGCAGTACTTC	CASSVGLSGRVYEQYF
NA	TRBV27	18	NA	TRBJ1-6	TGTGCCAGCACCTGGGGGCCAGGGACGAGCTCCTATAATTCACCCCTCCACTTT	CASTWGPGTSSYNSPLHF
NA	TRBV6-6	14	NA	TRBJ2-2	TGTGCCAGCACGGTCGGGAAGGACACCGGGGAGCTGTTTTTT	CASTVGKDTGELFF
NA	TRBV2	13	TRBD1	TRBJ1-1	TGTGCCAGCATGGGGACAGCGAACACTGAAGCTTTCTTT	CASMGTANTEAFF
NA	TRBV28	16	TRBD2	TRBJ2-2	TGTGCCAGCAGTAGACTAGCGGGAGCCGGCACCGGGGAGCTGTTTTTT	CASSRLAGAGTGELFF
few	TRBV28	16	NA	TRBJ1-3	TGTGCCAGCAACGCAGGGGCTAGGGTGACTGGAAACACCATATATTTT	CASNAGARVTGNTIYF
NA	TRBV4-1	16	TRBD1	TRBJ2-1	TGCGCCAGCAGCCATCTCCTGGGACAGGGTGAGAATGAGCAGTTCTTC	CASSHLLGQGENEQFF
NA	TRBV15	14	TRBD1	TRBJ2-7	TGTGCCACCAGCAGTCCCCGGGACAGATACGAGCAGTACTTC	CATSSPRDRYEQYF
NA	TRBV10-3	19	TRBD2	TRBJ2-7	TGTGCCATCAGTTCCGGGGGGACTAGCGGGAGTCGGAGCTCCTACGAGCAGTACTTC	CAISSGGTSGSRSSYEQYF
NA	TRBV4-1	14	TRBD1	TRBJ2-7	TGCGCCAGCAGCCCCAGAACAGGGGCCAACGAGCAGTACTTC	CASSPRTGANEQYF
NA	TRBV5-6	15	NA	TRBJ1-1	TGTGCCAGCAGCTTGGGACCGAGGAGGGACACTGAAGCTTTCTTT	CASSLGPRRDTEAFF
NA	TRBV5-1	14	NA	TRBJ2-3	TGCGCCAGCAGCGGTGGACAAGGGGGAGATACGCAGTATTTT	CASSGGQGGDTQYF
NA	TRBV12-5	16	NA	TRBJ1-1	TGTGCTAGTGCTCTAACTGGGGAGGGTTTGGACACTGAAGCTTTCTTT	CASALTGEGLDTEAFF
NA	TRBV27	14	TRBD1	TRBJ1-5	TGTGCCAGCAGTCGACAGGGTAGCAATCAGCCCCAGCATTTT	CASSRQGSNQPQHF
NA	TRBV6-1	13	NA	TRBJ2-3	TGTGCCAGCAGTGAAGCAGAGGGAGATACGCAGTATTTT	CASSEAEGDTQYF
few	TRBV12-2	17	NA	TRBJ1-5	TGTGCAAGTCGCTTCCGGGACAGGGTTTATAGCAATCAGCCCCAGCATTTT	CASRFRDRVYSNQPQHF
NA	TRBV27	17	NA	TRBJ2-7	TGTGCCAGCAGTCGGGACGCCAGGGACTCGTCCCACTACGAGCAGTACTTC	CASSRDARDSSHYEQYF
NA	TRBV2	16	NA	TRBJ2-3	TGTGCCAGCAGTGAGCACCCCAGGTTGGACACAGATACGCAGTATTTT	CASSEHPRLDTDTQYF
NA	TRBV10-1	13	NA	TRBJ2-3	TGCGCCAGCAGTGAACCTCCGGTAGATACGCAGTATTTT	CASSEPPVDTQYF